The clone carrying this T cell receptor (beta chain) was observed a handful of times. Antigen unknown. The record originates from a study of beta chain features in type 1 diabetes. Turning to the study itself: Healthy donors, compared against patients, showed similar age, gender and cell yields. Study-wide findings and caveats: For Type 1 diabetes patients, all four CD4+ subsets carried TCRB CDR3s that were moderately but significantly shorter.

Germline lookup yields CDR1 SGHAT and CDR2 FQNNGV. The CDR3 totals 14 residues. Trimming pared 0 bases from V and 3 bases from J, leaving 6 bases between. Naive, central memory, regulatory and stem cell-like memory cells within the CD4+ compartment were sorted using CD45RO/CCR7/CD25/CD127/CD95/CD27. Expressed TCRB transcripts were sequenced after all isolated RNA was converted to cDNA. Reads from naive, central memory and regulatory T cell samples averaged around 4 million. The method was immunoSEQ multiplex PCR; TCRdb's version includes in-frame clones alone and lacks a portion of them. The sample consists of roughly 370,000 clones, over 11% of them appearing once.

The sequence was obtained from a young man in good health. The sequenced sample consisted of naive CD4+ T cells from blood. This chain joins TRBV11-2 and TRBJ2-1, with D perhaps TRBD2 (6 bases). CDR3 amino acids: CASSLEGGYNEQFF. The DNA of the CDR3 is TGTGCCAGCAGCTTAGAGGGGGGCTACAATGAGCAGTTCTTC.